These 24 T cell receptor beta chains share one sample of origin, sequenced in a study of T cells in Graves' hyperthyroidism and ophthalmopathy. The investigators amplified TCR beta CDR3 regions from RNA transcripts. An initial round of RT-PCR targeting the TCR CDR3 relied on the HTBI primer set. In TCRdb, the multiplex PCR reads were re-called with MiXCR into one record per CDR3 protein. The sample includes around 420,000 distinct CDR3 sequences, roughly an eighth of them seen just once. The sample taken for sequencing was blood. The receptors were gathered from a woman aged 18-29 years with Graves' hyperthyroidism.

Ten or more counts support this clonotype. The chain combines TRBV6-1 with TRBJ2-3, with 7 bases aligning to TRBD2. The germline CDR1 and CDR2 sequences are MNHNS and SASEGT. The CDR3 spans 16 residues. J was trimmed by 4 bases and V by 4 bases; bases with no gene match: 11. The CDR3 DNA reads TGTGCCAGCAGTGTCAGTCCGGGCGGGAGTCCAGATACGCAGTATTTT. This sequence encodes CASSVSPGGSPDTQYF.

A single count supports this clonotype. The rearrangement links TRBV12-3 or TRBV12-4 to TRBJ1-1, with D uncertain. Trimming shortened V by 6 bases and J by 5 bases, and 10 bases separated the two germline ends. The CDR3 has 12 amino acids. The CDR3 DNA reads TGTGCCAGCAGCCAGTACACTACTGAAGCTTTCTTT. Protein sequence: CASSQYTTEAFF.

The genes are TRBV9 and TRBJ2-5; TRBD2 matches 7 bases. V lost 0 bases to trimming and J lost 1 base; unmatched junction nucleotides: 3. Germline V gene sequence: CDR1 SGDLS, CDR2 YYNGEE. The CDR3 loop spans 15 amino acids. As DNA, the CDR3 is TGTGCCAGCAGCGTAGGGGGGGGTCCCCAAGAGACCCAGTACTTC. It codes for CASSVGGGPQETQYF.

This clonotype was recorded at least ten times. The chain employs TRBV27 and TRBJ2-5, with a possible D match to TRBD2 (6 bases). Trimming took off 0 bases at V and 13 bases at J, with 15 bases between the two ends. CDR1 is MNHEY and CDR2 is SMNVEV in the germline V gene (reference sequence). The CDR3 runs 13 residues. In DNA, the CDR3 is TGTGCCAGCAGTTTATCGGGACTTAGGGGCGTGTACTTC. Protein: CASSLSGLRGVYF.

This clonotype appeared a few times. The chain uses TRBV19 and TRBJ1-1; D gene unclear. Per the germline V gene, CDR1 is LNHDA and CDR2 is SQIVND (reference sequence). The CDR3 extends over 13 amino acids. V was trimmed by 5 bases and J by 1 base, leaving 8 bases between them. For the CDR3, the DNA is TGTGCCAGTAGTCCCTACCAGAACACTGAAGCTTTCTTT. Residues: CASSPYQNTEAFF.

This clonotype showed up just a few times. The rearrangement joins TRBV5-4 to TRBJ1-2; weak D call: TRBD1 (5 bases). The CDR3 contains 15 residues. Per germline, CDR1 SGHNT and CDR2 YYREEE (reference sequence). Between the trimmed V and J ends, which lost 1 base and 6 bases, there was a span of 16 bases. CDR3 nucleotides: TGTGCCAGCAGCTTGTTAGAGACCGGGACTCATGGCTACACCTTC. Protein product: CASSLLETGTHGYTF.

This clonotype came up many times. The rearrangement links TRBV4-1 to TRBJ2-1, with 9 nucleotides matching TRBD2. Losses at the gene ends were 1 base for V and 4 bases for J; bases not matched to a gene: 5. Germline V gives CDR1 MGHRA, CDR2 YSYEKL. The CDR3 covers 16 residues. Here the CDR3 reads CASSQALAGNYNEQFF. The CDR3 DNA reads TGCGCCAGCAGCCAAGCCCTAGCGGGAAATTACAATGAGCAGTTCTTC.

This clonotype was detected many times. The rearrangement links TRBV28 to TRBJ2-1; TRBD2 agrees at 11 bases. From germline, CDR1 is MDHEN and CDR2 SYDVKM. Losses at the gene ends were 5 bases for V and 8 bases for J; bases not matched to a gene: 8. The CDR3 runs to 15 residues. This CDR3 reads CASSVAGGPRDEQFF. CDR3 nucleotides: TGTGCCAGCAGTGTAGCGGGAGGGCCTCGGGATGAGCAGTTCTTC.

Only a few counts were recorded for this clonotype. Written as DNA, the CDR3 is TGTGCCAGCAGCTGGATCAAAGGGCCGAACACCGGGGAGCTGTTTTTT. It specifies CASSWIKGPNTGELFF. The chain carries TRBV7-6 and TRBJ2-2, with unresolved D. V gave up 4 bases and J gave up 0 bases, with 12 bases separating them. Germline V CDR1 and CDR2: SGHVS, FNYEAQ. The CDR3 is made up of 16 amino acids.

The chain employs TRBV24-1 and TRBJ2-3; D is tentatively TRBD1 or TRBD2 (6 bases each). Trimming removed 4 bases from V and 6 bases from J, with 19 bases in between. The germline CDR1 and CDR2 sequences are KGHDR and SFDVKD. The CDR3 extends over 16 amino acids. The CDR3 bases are TGTGCCACCAGTGAGTCAACAGGGCCCGGGGGCGATACGCAGTATTTT. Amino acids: CATSESTGPGGDTQYF.

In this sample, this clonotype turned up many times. Here the CDR3 DNA reads TGTGCCAGCAGCCAAGCTATGGGCTATGGCTACACCTTC. Translated, it gives CASSQAMGYGYTF. The rearrangement links TRBV3-1 to TRBJ1-2; D gene unclear. The germline V gene has CDR1 LGHDT and CDR2 YNNKEL (reference sequence). The V and J ends lost 1 base and 4 bases respectively, with 7 bases between them. CDR3 length: 13 residues.

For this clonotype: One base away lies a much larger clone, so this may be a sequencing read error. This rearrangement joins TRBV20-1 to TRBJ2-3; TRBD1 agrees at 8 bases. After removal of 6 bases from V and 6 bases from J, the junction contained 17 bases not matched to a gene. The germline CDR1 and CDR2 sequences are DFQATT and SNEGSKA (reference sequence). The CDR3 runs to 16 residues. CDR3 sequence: CSAEPSGQGLVDTQYF. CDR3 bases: TGCAGTGCCGAACCGTCAGGACAGGGCTTAGTGGATACGCAGTATTTT.

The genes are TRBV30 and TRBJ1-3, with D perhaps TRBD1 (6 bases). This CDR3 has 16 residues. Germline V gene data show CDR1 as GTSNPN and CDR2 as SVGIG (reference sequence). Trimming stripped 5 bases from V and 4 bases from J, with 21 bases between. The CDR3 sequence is CAWLSGVLDRGNTIYF. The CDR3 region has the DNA TGTGCCTGGCTCTCAGGGGTTCTGGATCGGGGAAACACCATATATTTT. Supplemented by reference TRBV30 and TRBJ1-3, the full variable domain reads SQTIHQWPATLVQPVGSPLSLECTVEGTSNPNLYWYRQAAGRGLQLLFYSVGIGQISSEVPQNLSASRPQDRQFILSSKKLLLSDSGFYLCAWLSGVLDRGNTIYFGEGSWLTVV.

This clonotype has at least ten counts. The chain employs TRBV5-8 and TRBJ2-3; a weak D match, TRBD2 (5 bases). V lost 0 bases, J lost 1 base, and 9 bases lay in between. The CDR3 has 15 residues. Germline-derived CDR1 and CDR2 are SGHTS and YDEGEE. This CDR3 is CASSLGGIGTDTQYF. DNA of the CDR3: TGTGCCAGCAGCTTGGGAGGGATCGGCACAGATACGCAGTATTTT.

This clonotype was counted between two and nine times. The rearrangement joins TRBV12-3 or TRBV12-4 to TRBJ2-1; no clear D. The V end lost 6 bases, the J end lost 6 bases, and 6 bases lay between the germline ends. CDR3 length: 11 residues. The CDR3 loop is CASRSINEQFF. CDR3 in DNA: TGTGCCAGCAGGTCCATCAATGAGCAGTTCTTC.

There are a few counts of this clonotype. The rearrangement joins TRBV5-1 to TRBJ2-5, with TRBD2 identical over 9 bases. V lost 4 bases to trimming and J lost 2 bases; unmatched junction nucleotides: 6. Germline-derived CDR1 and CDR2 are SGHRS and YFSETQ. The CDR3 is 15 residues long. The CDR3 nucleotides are TGCGCCAGCAGCCGAGGACTAGCGAGACAAGAGACCCAGTACTTC. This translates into CASSRGLARQETQYF. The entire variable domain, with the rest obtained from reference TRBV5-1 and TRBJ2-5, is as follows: KAGVTQTPRYLIKTRGQQVTLSCSPISGHRSVSWYQQTPGQGLQFLFEYFSETQRNKGNFPGRFSGRQFSNSRSEMNVSTLELGDSALYLCASSRGLARQETQYFGPGTRLLVL.

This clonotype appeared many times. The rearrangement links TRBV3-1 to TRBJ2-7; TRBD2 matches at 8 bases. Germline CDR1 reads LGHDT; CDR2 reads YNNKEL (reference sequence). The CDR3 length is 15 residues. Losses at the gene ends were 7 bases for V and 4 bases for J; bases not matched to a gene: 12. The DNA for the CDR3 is TGTGCCAGCACCAAAGGGGCGGGAGGCCCATACGAGCAGTACTTC. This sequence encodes CASTKGAGGPYEQYF.

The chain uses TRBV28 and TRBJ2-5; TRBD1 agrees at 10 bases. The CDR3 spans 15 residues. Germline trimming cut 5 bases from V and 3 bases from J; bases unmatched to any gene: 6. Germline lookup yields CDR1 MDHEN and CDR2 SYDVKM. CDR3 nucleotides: TGTGCCAGCAGTCCTTCGGGACAGGGGAAAGAGACCCAGTACTTC. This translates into CASSPSGQGKETQYF.

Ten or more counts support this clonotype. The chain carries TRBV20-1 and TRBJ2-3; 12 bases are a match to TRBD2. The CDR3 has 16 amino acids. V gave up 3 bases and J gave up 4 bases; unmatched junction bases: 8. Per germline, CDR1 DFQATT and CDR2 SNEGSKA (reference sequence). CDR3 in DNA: TGCAGTGCTAGTCTCGCTAGCGGGAGGGCCTCAGATACGCAGTATTTT. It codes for CSASLASGRASDTQYF.

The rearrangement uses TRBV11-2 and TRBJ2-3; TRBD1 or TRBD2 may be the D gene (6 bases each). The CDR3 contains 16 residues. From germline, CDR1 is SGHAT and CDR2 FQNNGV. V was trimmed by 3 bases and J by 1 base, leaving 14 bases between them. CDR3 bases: TGTGCCAGCAGCTTGTGGGGGGCGCGGGGCACAGATACGCAGTATTTT. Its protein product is CASSLWGARGTDTQYF.

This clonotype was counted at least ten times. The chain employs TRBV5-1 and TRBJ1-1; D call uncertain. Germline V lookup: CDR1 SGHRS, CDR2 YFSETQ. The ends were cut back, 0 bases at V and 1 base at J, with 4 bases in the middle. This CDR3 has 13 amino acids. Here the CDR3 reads CASSLGKNTEAFF. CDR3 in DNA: TGCGCCAGCAGCTTGGGGAAGAACACTGAAGCTTTCTTT.

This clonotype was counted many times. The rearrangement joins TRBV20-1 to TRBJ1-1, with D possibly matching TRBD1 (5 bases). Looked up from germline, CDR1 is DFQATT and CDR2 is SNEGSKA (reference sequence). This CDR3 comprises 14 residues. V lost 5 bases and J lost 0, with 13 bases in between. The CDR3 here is CSALSGGMNTEAFF. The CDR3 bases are TGCAGTGCTCTCAGTGGGGGAATGAACACTGAAGCTTTCTTT.

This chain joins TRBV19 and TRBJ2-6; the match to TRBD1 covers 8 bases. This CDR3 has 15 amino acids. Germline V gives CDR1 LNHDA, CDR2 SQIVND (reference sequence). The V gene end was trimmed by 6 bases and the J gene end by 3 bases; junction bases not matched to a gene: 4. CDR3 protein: CASRSDRVGANVLTF. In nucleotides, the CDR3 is TGTGCCAGTAGATCGGACAGGGTTGGGGCCAACGTCCTGACTTTC.

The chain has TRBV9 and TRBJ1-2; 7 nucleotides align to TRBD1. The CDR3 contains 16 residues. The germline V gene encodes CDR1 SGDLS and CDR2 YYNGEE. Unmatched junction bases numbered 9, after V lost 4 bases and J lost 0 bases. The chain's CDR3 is CASSPDGQETNYGYTF. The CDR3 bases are TGTGCCAGCAGCCCCGACGGACAGGAGACTAACTATGGCTACACCTTC.